This T cell receptor beta chain is drawn from a study of cytomegalovirus exposure and HLA in healthy donors. 60 Vbeta and 13 Jbeta primers were used in PCR. The repertoire was sequenced with immunoSEQ multiplex PCR; TCRdb's copy has only in-frame clones and lacks some. The sample lists about 150,000 clones; around 75% were seen once. Worth noting for this clone: What it binds is not known.

Study-level results: A later look showed TCR association rates differing by HLA locus, highest for DRB1 and lowest for HLA-C. When presence/absence was analysed, sequencing depth was taken to be roughly uniform across donors.

This TCR came from a man aged 25 to 40 in good health and CMV-seronegative. Specimen: PBMCs.

CDR3 in DNA: TGTGCCAGCAGCCGTTACAATGAGCAGTTCTTC. Its translation is CASSRYNEQFF. The V and J genes are TRBV6-5 and TRBJ2-1; D remains ambiguous. This CDR3 spans 11 amino acids. The V gene's germline CDR1 is MNHEY and CDR2 SVGAGI. V lost 6 bases and J lost 4, with 4 bases in between.